The source of this T cell receptor (beta chain) is a study of T-cell memory formation after mild COVID-19 (TCRdb year 2021). Regarding the study in general: TCR sequence clusters from the two donors were found to be largely donor specific. In two donors, T-cell clones that expanded and contracted after mild COVID-19 were followed by sequencing TCRalpha and TCRbeta repertoires longitudinally. The cohort was made up of two young adult volunteers, one female and one male, who were previously healthy. The research as a whole found: The second-wave clones that peaked on day 37 were not confirmed to be SARS-CoV-2 specific. Balanced CD4/CD8 phenotypes were observed for clones contracting from day 15 to 85, whereas a bias towards CD4+ was observed for a second wave of clones expanding from day 15 to 37. Contracting CD4+ clones turned up mainly in the CM and EM memory subsets, whereas EMRA was where CD8+ clones were enriched. Some responding clones were found in pre-infection memory, which suggests that pre-existing cross-reactive memory T cells took part in the SARS-CoV-2 response. The study included only a couple of mild cases, and larger cohorts that include severe cases with pre-infection samples were judged to be necessary.

The instrument was an Illumina NovaSeq 6000. Using 5'RACE with constant-segment primers, TCRalpha and TCRbeta cDNA libraries were constructed, with sample barcodes and unique molecular identifiers added in the process. RNA was extracted from every sample with Trizol reagent. Library amplification was performed in two PCR steps, and a second sample barcode and Illumina TruSeq adapters were introduced in the second step. Sequencing of libraries was performed on an Illumina NovaSeq with 2 x 150 bp paired-end reads. From the authors' description of their analysis: Reads were demultiplexed and collapsed into UMI-guided consensus sequences with migec v1.2.7. Using mixcr v2.1.11, UMI consensuses were aligned to TRA and TRB V and J templates and then assembled into clonotypes. A clonotype was counted as expanded or contracted only when both edgeR and NoisET called the clonotype significant, with the noise models trained on biological replicates. For edgeR calls, the thresholds were a false discovery rate-adjusted p below 0.01 and a log2 fold-change of 1. As an exploratory analysis of dynamics, PCA with hierarchical clustering was applied to max-normalized trajectories of the 1000 most abundant clonotypes. Separately sequenced CD4+ and CD8+ repertoires were used to assign the CD4 or CD8 phenotype of responding clones. TCRdb reran the public reads through fastp at Q25 and MiXCR, keeping productive beta chains. One record per CDR3 amino acid sequence lists the most common genes and DNA. In this record, the V and J calls reflect TCRdb's handling and not the investigators' own analysis. For this sample the table gives 350,000 to 450,000 distinct CDR3 sequences, of which around 28% were detected only once. 13% of the sample belongs to the ten largest clones.

V and J are trimmed by 3 bases and 5 bases, and the gene matches miss 12 bases of the junction. The germline V gene yields SGHRS for CDR1 and YFSETQ for CDR2. From its cysteine to its phenylalanine, the CDR3 spans 18 amino acids. Only the CDR3 region is kept as DNA, spanning 54 bases read in frame from base 1. PBMCs were isolated by Ficoll-Paque density gradient centrifugation. This clonotype was seen a few times. Its antigen is currently not known. No much larger clone is present one base from it, and per-base qualities are unavailable. This clonotype was obtained from an adult woman who had mild COVID-19 (a few samples of this study predate the infection). The sample titles of this study are shuffled in the database, so cell type and time point are left out; the donor was told from shared clones. The V gene is TRBV5-1 and the J gene is TRBJ2-5; 14 bases in between match TRBD2. The sequenced sample consisted of PBMCs or a T cell subset sorted from them (not recorded which). The nucleotide sequence is given as TGCGCCAGCAGCTCGATTCCCGGGACTAGCGGGAGTAAGGAGACCCAGTACTTC. Translated, it gives CASSSIPGTSGSKETQYF.